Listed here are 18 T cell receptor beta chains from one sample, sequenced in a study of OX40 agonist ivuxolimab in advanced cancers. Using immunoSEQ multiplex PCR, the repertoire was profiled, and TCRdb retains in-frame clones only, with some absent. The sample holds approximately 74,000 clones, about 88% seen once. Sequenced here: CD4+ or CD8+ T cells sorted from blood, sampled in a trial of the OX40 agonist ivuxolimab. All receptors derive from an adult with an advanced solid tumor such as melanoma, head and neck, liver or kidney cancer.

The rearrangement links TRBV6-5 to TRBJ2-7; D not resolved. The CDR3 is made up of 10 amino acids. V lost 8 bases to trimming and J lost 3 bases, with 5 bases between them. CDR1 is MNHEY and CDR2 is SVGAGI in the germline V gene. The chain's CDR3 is CASGDYEQYF. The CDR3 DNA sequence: TGTGCCAGCGGAGACTACGAGCAGTACTTC.

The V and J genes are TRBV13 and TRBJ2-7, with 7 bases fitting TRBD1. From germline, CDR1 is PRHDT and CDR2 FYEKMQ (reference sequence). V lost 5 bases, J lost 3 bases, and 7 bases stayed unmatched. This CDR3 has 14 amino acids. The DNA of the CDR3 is TGTGCCAGCAGCCGCCGGGACAGCCACTACGAGCAGTACTTC. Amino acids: CASSRRDSHYEQYF.

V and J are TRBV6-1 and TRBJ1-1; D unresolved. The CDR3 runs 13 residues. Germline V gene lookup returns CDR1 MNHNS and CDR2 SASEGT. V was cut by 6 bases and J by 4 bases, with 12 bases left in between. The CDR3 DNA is TGTGCCAGCAGGCAAACGGGAGTCACTGAAGCTTTCTTT. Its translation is CASRQTGVTEAFF.

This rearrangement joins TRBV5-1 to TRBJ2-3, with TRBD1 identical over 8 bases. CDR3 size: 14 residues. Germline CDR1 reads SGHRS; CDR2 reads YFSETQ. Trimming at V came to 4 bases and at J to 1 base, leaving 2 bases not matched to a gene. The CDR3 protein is CASSVTGGTDTQYF. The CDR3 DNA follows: TGCGCCAGCAGCGTGACAGGGGGCACAGATACGCAGTATTTT.

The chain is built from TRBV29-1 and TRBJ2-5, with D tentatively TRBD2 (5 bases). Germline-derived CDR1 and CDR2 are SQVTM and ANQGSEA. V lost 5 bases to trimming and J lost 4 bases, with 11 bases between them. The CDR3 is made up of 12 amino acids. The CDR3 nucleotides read TGCAGCGTTTTACTAGAGGGAGAGACCCAGTACTTC. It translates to CSVLLEGETQYF.

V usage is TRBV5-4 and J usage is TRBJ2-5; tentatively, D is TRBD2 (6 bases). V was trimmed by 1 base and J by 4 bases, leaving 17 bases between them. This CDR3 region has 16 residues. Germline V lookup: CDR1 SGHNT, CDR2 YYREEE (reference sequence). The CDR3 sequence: CASSLPRGRGGETQYF. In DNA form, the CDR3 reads TGTGCCAGCAGCTTGCCGCGGGGAAGGGGAGGAGAGACCCAGTACTTC. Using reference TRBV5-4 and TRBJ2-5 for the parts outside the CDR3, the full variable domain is ETGVTQSPTHLIKTRGQQVTLRCSSQSGHNTVSWYQQALGQGPQFIFQYYREEENGRGNFPPRFSGLQFPNYSSELNVNALELDDSALYLCASSLPRGRGGETQYFGPGTRLLVL.

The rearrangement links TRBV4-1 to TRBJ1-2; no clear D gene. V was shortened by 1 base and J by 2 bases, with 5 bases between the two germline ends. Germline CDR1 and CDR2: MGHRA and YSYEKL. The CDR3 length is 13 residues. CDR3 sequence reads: CASSQATNYGYTF. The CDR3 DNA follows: TGCGCCAGCAGCCAAGCCACCAACTATGGCTACACCTTC.

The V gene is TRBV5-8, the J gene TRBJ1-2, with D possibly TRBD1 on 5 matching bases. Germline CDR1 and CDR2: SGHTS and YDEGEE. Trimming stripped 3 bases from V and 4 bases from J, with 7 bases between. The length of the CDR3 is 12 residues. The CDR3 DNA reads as TGTGCCAGCAGCTCGGGACGCTATGGCTACACCTTC. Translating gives CASSSGRYGYTF.

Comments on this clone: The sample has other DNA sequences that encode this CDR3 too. In DNA form, the CDR3 reads TGTGCCAGCAGTTTAGGCCAGACGAACACTGAAGCTTTCTTT. Encoded protein: CASSLGQTNTEAFF. The chain employs TRBV27 and TRBJ1-1; no firm D call. Trimming took 2 bases from V and 1 from J, leaving 8 bases between them. The CDR3 contains 14 residues. CDR1 MNHEY and CDR2 SMNVEV come from the germline V gene (reference sequence).

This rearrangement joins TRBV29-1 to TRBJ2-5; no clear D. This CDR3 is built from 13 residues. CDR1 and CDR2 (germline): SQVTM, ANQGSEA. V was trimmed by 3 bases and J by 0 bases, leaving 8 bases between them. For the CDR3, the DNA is TGCAGCGTTGAGACTCCCGACCAAGAGACCCAGTACTTC. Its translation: CSVETPDQETQYF.

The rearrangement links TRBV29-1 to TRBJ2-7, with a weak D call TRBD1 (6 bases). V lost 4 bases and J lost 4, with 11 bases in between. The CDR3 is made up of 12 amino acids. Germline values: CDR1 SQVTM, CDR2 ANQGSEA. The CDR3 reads CSVVGQGYEQYF. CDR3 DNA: TGCAGCGTTGTGGGGCAGGGGTACGAGCAGTACTTC.

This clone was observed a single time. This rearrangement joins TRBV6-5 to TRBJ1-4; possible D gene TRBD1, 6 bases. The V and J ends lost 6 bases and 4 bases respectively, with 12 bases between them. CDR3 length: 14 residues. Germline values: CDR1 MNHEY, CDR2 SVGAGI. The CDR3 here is CASRPQGNNEKLFF. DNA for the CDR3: TGTGCCAGCAGGCCACAGGGAAATAATGAAAAACTGTTTTTT.

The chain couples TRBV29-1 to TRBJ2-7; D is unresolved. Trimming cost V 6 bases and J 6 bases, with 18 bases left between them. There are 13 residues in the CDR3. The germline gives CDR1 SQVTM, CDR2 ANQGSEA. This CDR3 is CSVARVGLAEQYF. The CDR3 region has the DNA TGCAGCGTCGCCCGGGTCGGGTTAGCCGAGCAGTACTTC.

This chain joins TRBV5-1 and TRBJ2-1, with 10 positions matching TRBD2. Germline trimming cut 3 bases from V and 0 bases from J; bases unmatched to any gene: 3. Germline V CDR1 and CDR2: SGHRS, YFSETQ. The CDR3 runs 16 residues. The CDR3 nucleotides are TGCGCCAGCAGCTCCCTAGCGGGAGTCTCCTACAATGAGCAGTTCTTC. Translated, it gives CASSSLAGVSYNEQFF.

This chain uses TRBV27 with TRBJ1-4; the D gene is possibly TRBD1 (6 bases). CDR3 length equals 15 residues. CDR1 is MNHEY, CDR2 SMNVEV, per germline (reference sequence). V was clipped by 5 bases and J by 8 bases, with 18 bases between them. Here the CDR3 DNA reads TGTGCCAGCAGTGAACGCGGGGGCTTTCGGGAAAAACTGTTTTTT. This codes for CASSERGGFREKLFF.

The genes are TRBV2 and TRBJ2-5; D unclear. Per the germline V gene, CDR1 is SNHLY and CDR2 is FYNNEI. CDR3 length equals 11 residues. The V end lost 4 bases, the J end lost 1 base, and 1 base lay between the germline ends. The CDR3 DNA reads TGTGCCAGCAGTGTCCAAGAGACCCAGTACTTC. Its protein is CASSVQETQYF.

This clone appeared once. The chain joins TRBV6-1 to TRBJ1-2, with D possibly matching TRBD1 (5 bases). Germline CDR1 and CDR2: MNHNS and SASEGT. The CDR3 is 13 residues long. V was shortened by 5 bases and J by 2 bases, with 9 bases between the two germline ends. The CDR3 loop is CASSTGANYGYTF. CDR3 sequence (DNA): TGTGCCAGCAGTACTGGGGCCAACTATGGCTACACCTTC.

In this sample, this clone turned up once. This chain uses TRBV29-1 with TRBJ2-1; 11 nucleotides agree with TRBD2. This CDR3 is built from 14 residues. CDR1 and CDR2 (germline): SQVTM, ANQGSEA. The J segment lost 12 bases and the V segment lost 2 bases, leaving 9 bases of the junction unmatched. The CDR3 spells CSVESTSGSFRQFF. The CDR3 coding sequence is TGCAGCGTTGAAAGTACTAGCGGGAGTTTTAGGCAGTTCTTC.